This T cell receptor (beta chain) was sequenced during a study of blood T cells in healthy people across ages. A second PCR of 7 to 11 cycles used a sample-barcoded 5' primer and a J-beta primer mix. Each CDR3 protein gets one entry after TCRdb re-called the 5' RACE reads with MiXCR. The sample lists roughly 800,000 distinct CDR3 sequences, 25% occurring once. Trimming cost V 0 bases and J 5 bases, with 19 bases left between them. CDR1 MNHEY and CDR2 SVGEGT come from the germline V gene. The CDR3 contains 17 residues. The sample was also linked to a second study, of T cells of mothers and their children. That paper states: The authors added sample barcodes and 2-4 random nucleotides using the M1S primer of the second PCR.

Sequencing was done on a sample of blood. The rearrangement joins TRBV6-2 or TRBV6-3 to TRBJ1-2, with D possibly being TRBD1 (5 bases). The sequence was obtained from a boy aged 5 to 17 in good health. The CDR3 here is CASSYSTRGDWFYGYTF. The CDR3 DNA reads TGTGCCAGCAGTTACTCGACTCGCGGGGACTGGTTTTATGGCTACACCTTC.